This T cell receptor (beta chain) was identified during a study of response to subunit inactivated influenza vaccine. Regarding the study as a whole: Authors proposed each seasonal influenza vaccination draws in few new T cells.

TCRdb passed the RT-PCR reads through MiXCR, listing each CDR3 protein once. Here the sample spans around 570,000 distinct CDR3 sequences, 7.6% being singletons. This clonotype has just a few counts. Its antigen is not known. Per the germline V gene, CDR1 is DFQATT and CDR2 is SNEGSKA (reference sequence). The CDR3 consists of 17 residues. V was cut by 0 bases and J by 2 bases, with 17 bases left in between. This clonotype originated in a man aged 50-75 years who received an inactivated influenza vaccine. V and J are TRBV20-1 and TRBJ1-5, with a tentative D call TRBD1 (5 bases). The specimen comprised PBMCs from blood, sampled roughly 24 months after vaccination. The CDR3, as DNA: TGCAGTGCTAGAGATCAGTGGGGGAAGTTAGGCAATCAGCCCCAGCATTTT. Its protein product is CSARDQWGKLGNQPQHF.